A selection of T cell receptor beta chains follows, all from one sample in a study of shared clonotypes between healthy human individuals. TCRdb's table, derived via immunoSEQ multiplex PCR, lists solely in-frame clones and lacks some. The sample includes over 2,000,000 clones, just under 95% of them seen just once. The specimen sequenced was naive CD8+ T cells from PBMCs. The receptor set was obtained from a man younger than 35 in good health. Some clones in this sample may be carry-over from other donors' samples. The conserved cysteine and the conserved F or W are not part of the CDR3 here. Rows may omit the clone size; those that give it use once, few, many or a size class.

CDR3	length	size	V
ASSLDFSSGGEQF	13	-	TRBV7-8
ASSSGKEGEKLF	12	once	TRBV28
ASTGTLRSEQY	11	-	TRBV10-2
ASSPQGMNTEAF	12	once	TRBV7-8
ASLPTRGGTNEKLF	14	-	TRBV27
ASSVGGSRNEQF	12	-	TRBV9
ASSPGQGYSYEQF	13	-	TRBV19
ASSVVGGGDNEQF	13	-	TRBV9
ASSLPGGAGTGELF	14	-	TRBV28
ACALGHFNTDTQY	13	-	TRBV30
ATSNYGYT	8	-	TRBV25-1
ASSSTSGSEETQY	13	-	TRBV27
ASSEGGDTDTQY	12	-	TRBV6-4
ASSYGTSVETQY	12	-	TRBV27
ASSLGQGSGELF	12	few	TRBV7-9
SVDGTGNEKLF	11	-	TRBV29-1
ASSLGGGRVIKDTQY	15	-	TRBV7-8
ASSRGVEQY	9	-	TRBV28
ATRALRLGEQY	11	once	TRBV28
ASSGQKWAVTGELF	14	-	TRBV4-1
ASSFTDNEQF	10	-	TRBV7-9
ASSDGLAGRYEQY	13	-	TRBV4-2
ASSSNLGAVRNTIY	14	-	TRBV28
ASSLGGGSSYEQY	13	-	TRBV7-6
ASSLGPGLSYEQY	13	-	TRBV7-9
ASSPDREATYEQY	13	-	TRBV18
SVRDRGFYEQY	11	-	TRBV29-1
ASSPSWGPHLRVSYEQY	17	-	TRBV27
ASSAGGGRNDEQY	13	-	TRBV9
ASSQDPSGTNSYNEQF	16	-	TRBV4-2